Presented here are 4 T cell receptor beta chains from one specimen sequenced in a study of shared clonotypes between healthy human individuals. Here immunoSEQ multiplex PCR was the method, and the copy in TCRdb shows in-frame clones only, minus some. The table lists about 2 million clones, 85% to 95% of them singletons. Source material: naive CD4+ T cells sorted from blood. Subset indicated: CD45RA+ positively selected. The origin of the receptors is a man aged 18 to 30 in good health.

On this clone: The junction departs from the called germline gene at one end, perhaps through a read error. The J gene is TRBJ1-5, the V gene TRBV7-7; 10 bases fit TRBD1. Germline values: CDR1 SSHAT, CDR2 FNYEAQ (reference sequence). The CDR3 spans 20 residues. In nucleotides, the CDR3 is TGTGCTAGCAGCTTTTATCCGGGACAGGGGCTTACCGGGTGCAATCAGCCCCAGCATTTT. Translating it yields CASSFYPGQGLTGCNQPQHF.

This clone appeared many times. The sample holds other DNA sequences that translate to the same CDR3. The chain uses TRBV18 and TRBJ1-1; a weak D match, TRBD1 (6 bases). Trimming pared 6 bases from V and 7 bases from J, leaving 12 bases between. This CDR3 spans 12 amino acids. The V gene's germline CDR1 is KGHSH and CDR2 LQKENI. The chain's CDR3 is CASSGGGIEAFF. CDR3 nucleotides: TGTGCCAGCTCCGGAGGGGGAATTGAAGCTTTCTTT.

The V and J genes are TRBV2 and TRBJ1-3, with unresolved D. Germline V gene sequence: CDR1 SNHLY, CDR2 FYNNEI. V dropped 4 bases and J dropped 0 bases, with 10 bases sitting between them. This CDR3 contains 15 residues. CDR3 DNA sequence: TGTGCCAGCAGTGCCTTCTCGAGCTCTGGAAACACCATATATTTT. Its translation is CASSAFSSSGNTIYF.

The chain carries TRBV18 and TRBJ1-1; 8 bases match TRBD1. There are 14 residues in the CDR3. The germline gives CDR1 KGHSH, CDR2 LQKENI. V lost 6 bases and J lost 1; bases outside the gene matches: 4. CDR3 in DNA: TGTGCCAGCTCCCAGGACAGGGCGAACACTGAAGCTTTCTTT. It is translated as CASSQDRANTEAFF.